This T cell receptor (beta chain) was obtained from a study of T cell responses to AZD1222 COVID-19 vaccine. Study-wide results and caveats: Recipients of AZD1222 seropositive at baseline numbered only 6 or 7.

Sequencing used immunoSEQ multiplex PCR; TCRdb keeps in-frame clones, though not all of them. Seen here are more than 100,000 clones, around 90% observed once, and the top ten hold around 2.6%. This clone was counted only a few times. The target antigen is unknown. The CDR3 sequence is 18 residues long. Per germline, CDR1 SGHAT and CDR2 FQNNGV. V lost 5 bases, J lost 1 base, and 11 bases stayed unmatched. Here the sequenced sample was peripheral blood, taken 28 days after the second AZD1222 dose. The receptor comes from an adult who received the AZD1222 COVID-19 vaccine. The chain uses TRBV11-2 and TRBJ2-2, with 9 bases fitting TRBD1. The CDR3 DNA is TGTGCCAGCAGCGGAAGTCCCGGGACAGGGAAGAACACCGGGGAGCTGTTTTTT. As protein: CASSGSPGTGKNTGELFF.